The 31 T cell receptor beta chains below come from one sample, sequenced in a study of T cells in Graves' hyperthyroidism and ophthalmopathy. Amplified TCR beta CDR3 regions came from RNA transcripts. HTBI primers were employed in a first-round RT-PCR of the TCR CDR3. MiXCR, applied by TCRdb to the multiplex PCR reads, yields one record per CDR3 protein. The sample lists 600,000 to 700,000 distinct CDR3 sequences, roughly 15% occurring once. Input material: blood. Every receptor here comes from a woman between 40 and 50 years old with Graves' ophthalmopathy.

The sample holds many counts of this clonotype. CDR3 sequence (DNA): TGTGCCAGTAGTATATCAGGTAGTGCGTACGAGCAGTACTTC. Its translation is CASSISGSAYEQYF. The chain links TRBV19 to TRBJ2-7; no firm D call. CDR1 is LNHDA and CDR2 is SQIVND in the germline V gene (reference sequence). Trimming removed 2 bases at V and 4 bases at J, with 12 bases between. The CDR3 length is 14 residues.

This clonotype occurred a few times. The V and J genes are TRBV7-2 and TRBJ2-2; possibly TRBD1 for D (7 bases). V shed 11 bases and J shed 1 base, with 11 bases lying between them. Germline values: CDR1 SGHTA, CDR2 FQGNSA. The CDR3 runs to 13 residues. The CDR3 nucleotides are TGTGCCCTCAGGGGGGAGAACACCGGGGAGCTGTTTTTT. Protein: CALRGENTGELFF.

This clonotype was picked up a small number of times. This chain uses TRBV11-2 with TRBJ2-5; D gene uncertain. Germline CDR1 and CDR2: SGHAT and FQNNGV. V shed 2 bases and J shed 2 bases, with 9 bases lying between them. The CDR3 consists of 14 residues. As DNA, the CDR3 is TGTGCCAGCAGCTTATCAGTGGGTCAAGAGACCCAGTACTTC. Translating gives CASSLSVGQETQYF. Variable domain in full (rest from reference TRBV11-2 and TRBJ2-5): EAGVAQSPRYKIIEKRQSVAFWCNPISGHATLYWYQQILGQGPKLLIQFQNNGVVDDSQLPKDRFSAERLKGVDSTLKIQPAKLEDSAVYLCASSLSVGQETQYFGPGTRLLVL.

This clonotype has only one observation. The chain is built from TRBV20-1 and TRBJ2-7, with TRBD1 identical over 8 bases. From germline, CDR1 is DFQATT and CDR2 SNEGSKA (reference sequence). Trimming cost V 1 base and J 5 bases; bases outside gene matches: 7. This CDR3 spans 14 amino acids. The CDR3 sequence: CSARGRQGSHEQYF. CDR3 bases: TGCAGTGCTAGAGGACGACAGGGGAGCCACGAGCAGTACTTC.

This clonotype was recorded many times. The rearrangement links TRBV15 to TRBJ2-7; 7 nucleotides agree with TRBD1. The trim removed 2 bases at V and 0 bases at J, leaving 4 bases unmatched. Looked up from germline, CDR1 is LNHNV and CDR2 is YYDKDF (reference sequence). CDR3 length equals 15 residues. CDR3 protein: CATSRSGTDSYEQYF. In DNA form, the CDR3 reads TGTGCCACCAGCAGATCCGGGACAGACTCCTACGAGCAGTACTTC.

There are many counts of this clonotype. The chain joins TRBV19 to TRBJ1-1; D is ambiguous. Trimming shortened V by 4 bases and J by 2 bases, and 5 bases separated the two germline ends. This CDR3 spans 12 amino acids. CDR1 is LNHDA and CDR2 is SQIVND in the germline V gene (reference sequence). The chain's CDR3 is CASSNGNTEAFF. The CDR3 DNA is TGTGCCAGTAGTAATGGAAACACTGAAGCTTTCTTT.

This chain connects TRBV27 to TRBJ1-1; D is possibly TRBD1 (6 bases). Trimming stripped 0 bases from V and 1 base from J, with 9 bases between. This CDR3 has 15 residues. Per the germline V gene, CDR1 is MNHEY and CDR2 is SMNVEV (reference sequence). CDR3 DNA sequence: TGTGCCAGCAGTTTATCGGGGGGACAGAACACTGAAGCTTTCTTT. Translation: CASSLSGGQNTEAFF.

This clonotype was counted many times. The chain employs TRBV9 and TRBJ1-1; no definite D call. Trimming removed 0 bases from V and 0 bases from J, with 9 bases in between. Looked up from germline, CDR1 is SGDLS and CDR2 is YYNGEE. The CDR3 sequence is 15 residues long. CDR3 nucleotide sequence: TGTGCCAGCAGCGTAGATCAGGTCATGAACACTGAAGCTTTCTTT. Its protein product is CASSVDQVMNTEAFF.

This clonotype was detected many times. The chain has TRBV7-2 and TRBJ2-5; the match to TRBD2 covers 9 bases. This CDR3 is 18 amino acids long. V lost 2 bases to trimming and J lost 4 bases; unmatched junction nucleotides: 14. Germline V gene data show CDR1 as SGHTA and CDR2 as FQGNSA. CDR3: CASSLSTSGGGARETQYF. The DNA for the CDR3 is TGTGCCAGCAGCTTATCGACTAGCGGAGGGGGGGCCCGAGAGACCCAGTACTTC.

Ten or more counts support this clonotype. The chain uses TRBV12-3 or TRBV12-4 and TRBJ1-1; D gene ambiguous. This CDR3 has 15 amino acids. V was shortened by 2 bases and J by 0 bases, with 10 bases between the two germline ends. The CDR3 DNA reads as TGTGCCAGCAGTTTATCTGCGACTATGAACACTGAAGCTTTCTTT. It yields the protein CASSLSATMNTEAFF.

This clonotype appeared many times. The chain carries TRBV19 and TRBJ2-7; no firm D call. The CDR3 length is 13 residues. The germline V and J ends were trimmed by 5 bases and 5 bases, with 13 bases remaining between them. Germline values: CDR1 LNHDA, CDR2 SQIVND (reference sequence). The DNA for the CDR3 is TGTGCCAGTAGTGATCGGATCCGGGACGAGCAGTACTTC. Its translation is CASSDRIRDEQYF.

The sample holds many counts of this clonotype. The rearrangement joins TRBV30 to TRBJ1-2, with D unclear. Germline V gene sequence: CDR1 GTSNPN, CDR2 SVGIG (reference sequence). The CDR3 consists of 13 residues. V was pared by 3 bases and J by 3 bases, with 11 bases between. Written as DNA, the CDR3 is TGTGCCTGGAGACAATACGCGGACTATGGCTACACCTTC. The encoded protein is CAWRQYADYGYTF.

The chain carries TRBV4-2 and TRBJ2-5; D remains unclear. The CDR3 length is 14 residues. Per germline, CDR1 LGHNA and CDR2 YNFKEQ. Deletions cut 4 bases from V and 5 bases from J, with 14 bases between. The CDR3 sequence is CASSPHLRSETQYF. As DNA, the CDR3 is TGTGCCAGCAGCCCGCATCTGCGTAGTGAGACCCAGTACTTC.

This clonotype was seen at least ten times. This chain's CDR3 is CASSLDLHRGVGIQYF. The CDR3 nucleotides are TGTGCCAGCAGCTTAGATCTTCACAGGGGGGTTGGGATTCAGTACTTC. The chain couples TRBV11-2 to TRBJ2-4, with TRBD1 matching 8 bases. The trim removed 0 bases at V and 10 bases at J, leaving 11 bases unmatched. CDR1 and CDR2 (germline): SGHAT, FQNNGV. There are 16 residues in the CDR3.

This clonotype was detected many times. The rearrangement joins TRBV6-1 to TRBJ1-5; D gene ambiguous. The CDR3 covers 13 residues. CDR1 and CDR2 from the germline V gene are MNHNS and SASEGT. The V end lost 7 bases, the J end lost 1 base, and 8 bases lay between the germline ends. Here the CDR3 reads CASILTSNQPQHF. The CDR3 DNA reads TGTGCCAGCATCCTTACGAGCAATCAGCCCCAGCATTTT.

This clonotype has a count of ten or more. The chain combines TRBV12-3 or TRBV12-4 with TRBJ1-3; weak D call: TRBD1 (5 bases). The CDR3 is 14 amino acids. The V end was cut by 3 bases, the J end by 6 bases, with 12 bases between. The CDR3 sequence: CASSFGGTQNTIYF. Here the CDR3 DNA reads TGTGCCAGCAGTTTTGGGGGGACCCAAAACACCATATATTTT.

This rearrangement joins TRBV28 to TRBJ2-2, with TRBD2 identical over 12 bases. Germline trimming cut 4 bases from V and 4 bases from J; bases unmatched to any gene: 4. The CDR3 totals 16 residues. Germline V gene sequence: CDR1 MDHEN, CDR2 SYDVKM. The CDR3 is CASSSGLAGPTGELFF. The CDR3, as DNA: TGTGCCAGCAGTTCTGGACTAGCGGGACCCACCGGGGAGCTGTTTTTT.

In this sample, this clonotype turned up many times. The chain couples TRBV4-1 to TRBJ2-7; no clear D gene. Germline CDR1 and CDR2: MGHRA and YSYEKL. V lost 0 bases and J lost 2, with 11 bases in between. The CDR3 is 15 amino acids. This CDR3 is CASSQDQPEPYEQYF. The CDR3 bases are TGCGCCAGCAGCCAAGATCAGCCAGAGCCCTACGAGCAGTACTTC.

Many counts were recorded for this clonotype. The chain uses TRBV28 and TRBJ1-1; the match to TRBD1 covers 9 bases. V dropped 2 bases and J dropped 0; count of bases not matched to a gene: 10. The CDR3 runs 18 residues. In germline, CDR1 is MDHEN, CDR2 SYDVKM. CDR3 in DNA: TGTGCCAGCAGTTTAAGGGACAGGGTAGTGGTTCTGAACACTGAAGCTTTCTTT. This encodes CASSLRDRVVVLNTEAFF. Full variable domain (outside the CDR3, taken from reference TRBV28 and TRBJ1-1): DVKVTQSSRYLVKRTGEKVFLECVQDMDHENMFWYRQDPGLGLRLIYFSYDVKMKEKGDIPEGYSVSREKKERFSLILESASTNQTSMYLCASSLRDRVVVLNTEAFFGQGTRLTVV.

This clonotype has ten or more counts. V usage is TRBV27 and J usage is TRBJ2-4; possibly TRBD2 for D (6 bases). The length of the CDR3 is 14 residues. The germline V gene encodes CDR1 MNHEY and CDR2 SMNVEV (reference sequence). V was pared by 2 bases and J by 8 bases, with 13 bases between. CDR3 loop: CASSLAAGRYIQYF. The CDR3 DNA follows: TGTGCCAGCAGTTTAGCCGCGGGAAGGTACATTCAGTACTTC.

This clonotype was recorded many times. The chain couples TRBV12-5 to TRBJ2-7; no definite D call. Trimming removed 4 bases from V and 4 bases from J, with 17 bases in between. The CDR3 is 15 residues long. Looked up from germline, CDR1 is LGHNT and CDR2 is FRNRAP. CDR3 sequence reads: CASGSDSAEIYEQYF. CDR3 nucleotides: TGTGCTAGTGGTTCTGACTCCGCAGAGATTTACGAGCAGTACTTC.

A note on this clonotype: At one end the junction does not follow the germline gene, possibly because of a read error. The rearrangement uses TRBV28 and TRBJ2-5; D is perhaps TRBD2 (6 bases). The CDR3 runs to 14 residues. CDR1 and CDR2 (germline): MDHEN, SYDVKM. The CDR3 nucleotides read TGTGACAGCAGTTTGGAGAGCGGGTGGGAGACCCAGTACTTC. The encoded protein is CDSSLESGWETQYF.

This clonotype was observed at least ten times. The rearrangement uses TRBV30 and TRBJ2-5, with D unresolved. V was cut by 1 base and J by 7 bases, with 10 bases left in between. From germline, CDR1 is GTSNPN and CDR2 SVGIG (reference sequence). The CDR3 length is 12 residues. CDR3: CAWSDPSGTQYF. In nucleotides, the CDR3 is TGTGCCTGGAGTGACCCGTCCGGGACCCAGTACTTC. The full variable domain, with the rest looked up from reference TRBV30 and TRBJ2-5, is SQTIHQWPATLVQPVGSPLSLECTVEGTSNPNLYWYRQAAGRGLQLLFYSVGIGQISSEVPQNLSASRPQDRQFILSSKKLLLSDSGFYLCAWSDPSGTQYFGPGTRLLVL.

This chain uses TRBV5-1 with TRBJ2-3, with 10 nucleotides matching TRBD2. Germline loops: CDR1 SGHRS, CDR2 YFSETQ. J lost 1 base, V lost 6 bases, and 2 bases had no gene match. The CDR3 is made up of 14 amino acids. DNA for the CDR3: TGCGCCAGCACCCTAGCGGGAGGCACAGATACGCAGTATTTT. Amino acid sequence: CASTLAGGTDTQYF.

As regards this clonotype: An end of the junction does not agree with germline; a read error may underlie this. The genes are TRBV12-3 or TRBV12-4 and TRBJ1-2; 10 bases agree with TRBD1. The CDR3 consists of 20 residues. The CDR3 loop is CASGLGPTGGSLMQLYGYTF. The CDR3 DNA is TGTGCCAGCGGTTTAGGACCGACAGGGGGCTCCCTCATGCAGCTTTATGGCTACACCTTC.

This clonotype showed up many times. The CDR3 is CASSLGFKPNTGELFF. The DNA of the CDR3 is TGCGCCAGCAGCTTGGGTTTCAAGCCGAACACCGGGGAGCTGTTTTTT. This chain uses TRBV5-1 with TRBJ2-2; D is unclear. Trimming took off 0 bases at V and 0 bases at J, with 9 bases between the two ends. CDR3 length: 16 amino acids. Per the germline V gene, CDR1 is SGHRS and CDR2 is YFSETQ.

The chain joins TRBV7-9 to TRBJ1-5, with TRBD1 matching over 9 bases. The J segment lost 7 bases and the V segment lost 1 base, leaving 5 bases of the junction unmatched. CDR1 and CDR2 from the germline V gene are SEHNR and FQNEAQ (reference sequence). CDR3 length: 15 amino acids. CDR3 DNA: TGTGCCAGCAGCTTAGGCGGACAGGGGCCCCAGCCCCAGCATTTT. This translates into CASSLGGQGPQPQHF.

This clonotype was recorded many times. This chain connects TRBV9 to TRBJ1-2, with D uncertain. Germline CDR1 and CDR2: SGDLS and YYNGEE. This CDR3 has 12 residues. V was cut by 0 bases and J by 5 bases, with 5 bases left in between. This CDR3 reads CASSVGGYGYTF. Written as DNA, the CDR3 is TGTGCCAGCAGCGTAGGGGGATATGGCTACACCTTC.

This clonotype was observed at least ten times. This chain connects TRBV6-1 to TRBJ2-7; TRBD1 matches at 7 bases. The V segment lost 8 bases and the J segment 3 bases; nucleotides outside the gene matches: 13. The CDR3 has 15 residues. Germline assignment: CDR1 MNHNS and CDR2 SASEGT. The CDR3 DNA sequence: TGTGCCAGCGGCATGGGGGACAGTCGATACTACGAGCAGTACTTC. Residues: CASGMGDSRYYEQYF.

This clonotype showed up many times. CDR3 in amino acids: CASSKSVAGGPETQYF. CDR3 bases: TGTGCCAGCAGCAAGTCCGTAGCGGGAGGGCCCGAGACCCAGTACTTC. V and J are TRBV6-5 and TRBJ2-5; TRBD2 matches at 11 bases. Germline trimming cut 6 bases from V and 5 bases from J; bases unmatched to any gene: 11. CDR1 MNHEY and CDR2 SVGAGI come from the germline V gene. This CDR3 has 16 residues.

This clonotype came up a few times. This chain links TRBV15 with TRBJ2-5; D is perhaps TRBD1 or TRBD2 (5 bases each). This CDR3 is built from 16 residues. Germline values: CDR1 LNHNV, CDR2 YYDKDF (reference sequence). Trimming took off 3 bases at V and 5 bases at J, with 19 bases between the two ends. The CDR3 loop is CATSRAGTLDSETQYF. DNA for the CDR3: TGTGCCACCAGCAGGGCCGGGACGTTGGATAGTGAGACCCAGTACTTC.